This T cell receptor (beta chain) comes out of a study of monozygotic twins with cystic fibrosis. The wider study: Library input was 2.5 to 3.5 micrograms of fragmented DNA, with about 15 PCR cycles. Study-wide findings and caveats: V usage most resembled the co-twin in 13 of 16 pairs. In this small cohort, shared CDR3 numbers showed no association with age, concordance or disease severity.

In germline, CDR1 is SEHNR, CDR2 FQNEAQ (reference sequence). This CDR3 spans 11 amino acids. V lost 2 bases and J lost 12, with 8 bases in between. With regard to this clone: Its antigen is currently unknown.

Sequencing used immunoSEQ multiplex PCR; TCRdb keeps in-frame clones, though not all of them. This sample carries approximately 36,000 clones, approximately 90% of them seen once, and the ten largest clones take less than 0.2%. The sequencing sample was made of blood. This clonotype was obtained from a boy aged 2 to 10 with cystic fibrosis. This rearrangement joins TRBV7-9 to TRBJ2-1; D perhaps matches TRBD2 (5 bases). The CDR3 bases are TGTGCCAGCAGCTTATTTGAGGGGCAGTTCTTC. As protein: CASSLFEGQFF.